Shown below are 16 T cell receptor beta chains from a single sample sequenced in a study of blood T cell repertoires in COVID-19 (dated by TCRdb to 2020 to 2022). The receptor library was made with the immunoSEQ multiplex PCR assay. As stored in TCRdb, this immuneACCESS dataset retains in-frame rearrangements with V and J assigned. A fraction of the clones does not appear; measured against another copy, unresolved V genes explain less than half of the discrepancy, and the remainder lacks a known reason. This sample gives more than 150,000 clones in total; roughly four fifths of them show up just once. Under 5.5% of the sample is in the top ten clones. The specimen was peripheral blood. Every receptor here comes from a woman in her 30s with acute or convalescent COVID-19.

V usage is TRBV6-2 or TRBV6-3 and J usage is TRBJ1-2; 7 bases agree with TRBD1. Germline assignment: CDR1 MNHEY and CDR2 SVGEGT. With V trimmed by 5 bases and J by 6 bases, 6 bases remained unmatched. The CDR3 spans 13 residues. The CDR3 region has the DNA TGTGCCAGCAGTAGGGGGCGCGGTGATGGCTACACCTTC. Translated: CASSRGRGDGYTF.

V and J are TRBV7-2 and TRBJ1-1; D uncertain. The V gene's germline CDR1 is SGHTA and CDR2 FQGNSA. This CDR3 has 12 amino acids. The V end was cut by 2 bases, the J end by 7 bases, with 8 bases between. The CDR3 sequence is CASSLFYGEAFF. CDR3 nucleotide sequence: TGTGCCAGCAGCTTATTTTACGGTGAAGCTTTCTTT.

The J gene is TRBJ2-2, the V gene TRBV5-1; 7 bases are a match to TRBD2. This CDR3 comprises 16 residues. V gave up 0 bases and J gave up 8 bases; unmatched junction bases: 10. Germline CDR1 and CDR2: SGHRS and YFSETQ. DNA for the CDR3: TGCGCCAGCAGCTTGGGACCCAGCGGGGTGCCGGGGGAGCTGTTTTTT. It encodes CASSLGPSGVPGELFF.

The rearrangement links TRBV5-1 to TRBJ2-3, with D perhaps matching TRBD2 (7 bases). V was shortened by 4 bases and J by 2 bases, with 17 bases between the two germline ends. The germline gives CDR1 SGHRS, CDR2 YFSETQ. The CDR3 sequence is 16 residues long. In nucleotides, the CDR3 is TGCGCCAGCAGCCGGAGGGGGAGCGGGACCACAGATACGCAGTATTTT. It encodes CASSRRGSGTTDTQYF.

This clone was detected a few times. The chain links TRBV5-3 to TRBJ2-2; 7 bases map to TRBD2. TRBV5-3 is filed as an ORF, its function uncertain. After removal of 0 bases from V and 7 bases from J, the junction contained 9 bases not matched to a gene. The CDR3 has 16 residues. The CDR3 DNA sequence: TGTGCCAGAAGCTTGGGACGCGGGAGTTTTGTCGGGGAGCTGTTTTTT. It encodes CARSLGRGSFVGELFF.

This clone was found once. This chain uses TRBV6-5 with TRBJ1-6; 8 bases align to TRBD1. The ends lost 7 bases at V and 6 bases at J; junction bases unmatched: 2. Germline V gene lookup returns CDR1 MNHEY and CDR2 SVGAGI. The CDR3 totals 13 residues. The CDR3 here is CASTDRVNSPLHF. The CDR3 coding sequence is TGTGCCAGCACGGACAGGGTTAATTCACCCCTCCACTTT.

This chain joins TRBV19 and TRBJ1-1; D ambiguous. Germline lookup yields CDR1 LNHDA and CDR2 SQIVND (reference sequence). CDR3 length: 12 amino acids. V dropped 3 bases and J dropped 7 bases, with 9 bases sitting between them. CDR3: CASSISVSEAFF. CDR3 DNA sequence: TGTGCCAGTAGTATTAGCGTGAGTGAAGCTTTCTTT.

The chain combines TRBV20-1 with TRBJ1-1; perhaps TRBD1 as D (5 bases). Germline values: CDR1 DFQATT, CDR2 SNEGSKA (reference sequence). The length of the CDR3 is 11 residues. Trimming cost V 4 bases and J 7 bases, with 10 bases left between them. The DNA for the CDR3 is TGCAGTGCTACCCAAGGGGTTGAAGCTTTCTTT. The encoded protein is CSATQGVEAFF.

This clone was detected once. The chain has TRBV7-6 and TRBJ1-3; TRBD1 is a possible D gene (5 bases). Germline assignment: CDR1 SGHVS and CDR2 FNYEAQ. The CDR3 is made up of 15 amino acids. V shed 4 bases and J shed 4 bases, with 14 bases lying between them. CDR3 nucleotides: TGTGCCAGCAGCTCCAATCAGGGTTGGGGAAACACCATATATTTT. It encodes CASSSNQGWGNTIYF.

V and J are TRBV15 and TRBJ2-1; 8 bases match TRBD2. This CDR3 spans 15 amino acids. Trimming took 1 base from V and 7 from J; bases not matched to a gene: 6. Germline-derived CDR1 and CDR2 are LNHNV and YYDKDF (reference sequence). The CDR3 DNA reads TGTGCCACCAGCAGAGTCGGGGGGGAGAGGAATGAGCAGTTCTTC. It yields the protein CATSRVGGERNEQFF.

This sequence joins TRBV7-2 and TRBJ2-7; 7 bases fit TRBD2. V lost 8 bases to trimming and J lost 0 bases; unmatched junction nucleotides: 4. The CDR3 runs 13 residues. CDR1 and CDR2 (germline): SGHTA, FQGNSA. CDR3 DNA sequence: TGTGCCAGCCGGGGGGTCAGCTCCTACGAGCAGTACTTC. It specifies CASRGVSSYEQYF. The full variable domain, its missing parts supplied by reference TRBV7-2 and TRBJ2-7, is GAGVSQSPSNKVTEKGKDVELRCDPISGHTALYWYRQSLGQGLEFLIYFQGNSAPDKSGLPSDRFSAERTGGSVSTLTIQRTQQEDSAVYLCASRGVSSYEQYFGPGTRLTVT.

The rearrangement joins TRBV5-1 to TRBJ1-3, with D possibly matching TRBD1 (5 bases). Germline assignment: CDR1 SGHRS and CDR2 YFSETQ. V was shortened by 4 bases and J by 4 bases, with 15 bases between the two germline ends. The CDR3 loop spans 15 amino acids. CDR3 DNA: TGCGCCAGCAGCAGGCAGGGTTCGGTAGGAAACACCATATATTTT. It encodes CASSRQGSVGNTIYF.

This chain connects TRBV4-3 to TRBJ1-6; no clear D gene. Trimming left V 0 bases short and J 8 bases short, with 8 bases between. The CDR3 has 14 amino acids. Per the germline V gene, CDR1 is LGHNA and CDR2 is YSLEER. The DNA for the CDR3 is TGCGCCAGCAGCCAAGATCCCCATTATTCACCCCTCCACTTT. It specifies CASSQDPHYSPLHF.

This clone was seen only once. The rearrangement links TRBV7-8 to TRBJ2-1, with 10 bases that match TRBD2. The ends lost 6 bases at V and 9 bases at J; junction bases unmatched: 11. This CDR3 has 15 residues. From germline, CDR1 is SGHVS and CDR2 FQNEAQ. The CDR3 DNA reads TGTGCCAGCAGGGAACTAGCGGGAACCGTAGGTGAGCAGTTCTTC. Encoded protein: CASRELAGTVGEQFF. The variable domain in full, with the rest retrieved from reference TRBV7-8 and TRBJ2-1, is GAGVSQSPRYKVAKRGQDVALRCDPISGHVSLFWYQQALGQGPEFLTYFQNEAQLDKSGLPSDRFFAERPEGSVSTLKIQRTQQEDSAVYLCASRELAGTVGEQFFGPGTRLTVL.

This chain uses TRBV2 with TRBJ2-2; D unclear. Trimming removed 3 bases from V and 7 bases from J, with 12 bases in between. CDR3 length: 14 amino acids. Germline V gives CDR1 SNHLY, CDR2 FYNNEI. The CDR3 bases are TGTGCCAGCAGTGAGATGGAGATAGGCGGGGAGCTGTTTTTT. Its translation is CASSEMEIGGELFF.

The rearrangement links TRBV7-2 to TRBJ1-1; D is ambiguous. Looked up from germline, CDR1 is SGHTA and CDR2 is FQGNSA. The CDR3 covers 15 residues. Trimming took off 3 bases at V and 4 bases at J, with 15 bases between the two ends. CDR3 sequence reads: CASSFRRRGSTEAFF. DNA for the CDR3: TGTGCCAGCAGCTTTCGTAGGCGCGGGAGCACTGAAGCTTTCTTT.